This T cell receptor beta chain was sequenced for a study of OX40 agonist ivuxolimab in advanced cancers. CDR1 SGHAT and CDR2 FQNNGV come from the germline V gene. The CDR3 extends over 16 amino acids. The V and J ends lost 1 base and 1 base, in that order; junction bases with no gene match: 3. Some clones are missing from TCRdb's copy, which holds only in-frame ones; the method was immunoSEQ multiplex PCR. The table has 65,000 to 85,000 clones, roughly 87% seen once. Notes on the study in general: CD8+ T cells (on average) carried more expanded clones than CD4+ T cells. It was also the case that some nonresponders had low normalized T-cell clonal expansion. Clonal expansion from baseline to week 6 occurred in both CD4+ and CD8+ T cells.

Blood sampling was done at baseline, cycle 4 day 1, and cycle 7 day 1. Notes on this clone: Its specificity is not known.

The material was CD4+ or CD8+ T cells sorted from blood, obtained in a trial of the OX40 agonist ivuxolimab. The chain employs TRBV11-2 and TRBJ2-7; TRBD2 matches at 11 bases. This receptor was obtained from an adult with an advanced solid tumor such as melanoma, head and neck, liver or kidney cancer. CDR3 DNA: TGTGCCAGCAGCTTAGGCCTAGCGGGGGGATCCTACGAGCAGTACTTC. It is translated as CASSLGLAGGSYEQYF.